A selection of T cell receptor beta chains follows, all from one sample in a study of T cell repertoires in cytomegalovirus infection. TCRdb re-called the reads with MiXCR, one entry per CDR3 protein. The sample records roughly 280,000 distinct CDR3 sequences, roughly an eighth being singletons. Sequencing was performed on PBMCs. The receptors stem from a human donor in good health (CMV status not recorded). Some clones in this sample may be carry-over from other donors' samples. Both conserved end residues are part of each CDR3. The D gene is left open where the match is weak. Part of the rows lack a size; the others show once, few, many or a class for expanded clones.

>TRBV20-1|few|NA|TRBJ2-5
CSAQQAGREKQQETQYF
TGCAGTGCGCAGCAGGCCGGACGGGAGAAGCAACAGGAGACCCAGTACTTC
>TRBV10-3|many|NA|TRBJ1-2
CATLTDGGSGYTF
TGTGCCACCTTGACAGACGGAGGTAGTGGCTACACCTTC
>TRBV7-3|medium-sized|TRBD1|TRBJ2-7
CASSKSPGGEQYF
TGTGCCAGCAGCAAATCTCCAGGGGGCGAGCAGTACTTC
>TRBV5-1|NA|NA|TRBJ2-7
CASSLAGGGSYEQYF
TGCGCCAGCAGCTTGGCCGGAGGGGGATCCTACGAGCAGTACTTC
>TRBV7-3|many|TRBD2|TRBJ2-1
CASSLTSGRYNEQFF
TGTGCCAGCAGCCTGACTAGCGGGAGGTACAATGAGCAGTTCTTC
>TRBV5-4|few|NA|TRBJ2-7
CASSLGRGEGEQYF
TGTGCCAGCAGCTTGGGTCGGGGAGAAGGCGAGCAGTACTTC
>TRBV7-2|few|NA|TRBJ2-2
CASRLVVSNTGELFF
TGTGCCAGCAGACTCGTGGTTTCCAACACCGGGGAGCTGTTTTTT
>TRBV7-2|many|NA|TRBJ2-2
CASSKDSYTGELFF
TGTGCCAGCAGCAAGGACTCGTACACCGGGGAGCTGTTTTTT
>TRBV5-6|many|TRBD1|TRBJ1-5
CASSLGQTPQPQHF
TGTGCCAGCAGCCTGGGACAGACCCCTCAGCCCCAGCATTTT
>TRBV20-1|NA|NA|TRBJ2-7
CSARDVGLLSYEQYF
TGCAGTGCTAGAGATGTGGGGTTGCTCTCCTACGAGCAGTACTTC
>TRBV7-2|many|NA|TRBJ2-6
CASSLGWGSSGANVLTF
TGTGCCAGCAGCTTAGGTTGGGGTAGCTCTGGGGCCAACGTCCTGACTTTC
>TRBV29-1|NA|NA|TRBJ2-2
CSVAPRNTGELFF
TGCAGCGTTGCACCTAGAAACACCGGGGAGCTGTTTTTT
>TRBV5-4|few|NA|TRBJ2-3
CASSLQGVSTDTQYF
TGTGCCAGCAGCTTACAAGGGGTGAGCACAGATACGCAGTATTTT
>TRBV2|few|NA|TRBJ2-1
CASSEATYRRFF
TGTGCCAGCAGTGAAGCGACATATCGGCGGTTCTTC
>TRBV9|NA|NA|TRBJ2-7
CASSPGVAGGYEQYF
TGTGCCAGCAGCCCCGGGGTGGCAGGAGGCTACGAGCAGTACTTC
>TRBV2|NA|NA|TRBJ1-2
CASTRLPYGYTF
TGTGCCAGCACCCGGCTCCCCTATGGCTACACCTTC
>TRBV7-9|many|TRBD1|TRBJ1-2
CASWDSLTNYGYTF
TGTGCCAGCTGGGACAGTTTGACTAACTATGGCTACACCTTC
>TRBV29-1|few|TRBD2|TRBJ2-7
CSVAPSGSLVGEQYF
TGCAGCGTTGCGCCTAGCGGGAGCTTGGTTGGCGAGCAGTACTTC
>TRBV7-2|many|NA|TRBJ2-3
CASSLTPPPALWGTDTQYF
TGTGCCAGCAGCTTAACCCCCCCTCCAGCCCTCTGGGGCACAGATACGCAGTATTTT
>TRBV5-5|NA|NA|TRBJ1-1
CASSRARGPSLSNTEAFF
TGTGCCAGCAGCAGAGCCCGGGGGCCCTCCTTATCGAACACTGAAGCTTTCTTT
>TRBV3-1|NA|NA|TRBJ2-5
CASSTGQTETQYF
TGTGCCAGCAGCACTGGACAAACCGAGACCCAGTACTTC
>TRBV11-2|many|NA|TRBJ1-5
CASSLNSASNQPQHF
TGTGCCAGCAGCTTAAATTCTGCGAGCAATCAGCCCCAGCATTTT
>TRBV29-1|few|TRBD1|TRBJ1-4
CSVVSPGQGGEKLFF
TGCAGCGTTGTATCCCCGGGACAGGGGGGAGAAAAACTGTTTTTT
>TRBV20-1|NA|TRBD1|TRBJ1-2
CSASPPIDRGISYGYTF
TGCAGTGCTAGCCCGCCCATTGACAGGGGAATCTCCTATGGCTACACCTTC
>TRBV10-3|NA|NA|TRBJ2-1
CAISSAGSSYNEQFF
TGTGCCATCAGTTCTGCGGGTAGCTCCTACAATGAGCAGTTCTTC
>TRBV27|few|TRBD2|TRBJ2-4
CASSEAGASKNIQYF
TGTGCCAGCAGTGAAGCGGGAGCTAGCAAAAACATTCAGTACTTC
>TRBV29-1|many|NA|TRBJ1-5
CSVGGGGGQPQHF
TGCAGCGTTGGGGGGGGGGGAGGGCAGCCCCAGCATTTT
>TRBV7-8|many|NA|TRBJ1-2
CASSTNEGSSTF
TGTGCCAGCAGCACTAATGAGGGAAGCAGCACCTTC
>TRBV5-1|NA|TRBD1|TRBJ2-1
CASTRQGDLSYNEQFF
TGCGCCAGCACTCGACAGGGAGACCTTTCCTACAATGAGCAGTTCTTC